The sequence of this T cell receptor (beta chain) was determined in a study of blood T cell repertoires in COVID-19. On the study more broadly: Acute-phase and convalescent COVID-19 samples originated in the United States, Italy and Spain. T cells, B-cell-depleted T cells, or PBMCs supplied cDNA or gDNA.

This clone appeared once. Original handling: Estimated nucleated cell counts came from reference gene primer amplification. Libraries were prepared by immunoSEQ multiplex PCR; TCRdb keeps only in-frame clonotypes and omits some of them. V, J and clone size were drawn from that table, and D and trimming were deduced from the DNA. The table lists 85,000 to 90,000 clones, 80% to 95% of them singletons, with roughly 2.2% in the top ten. Germline values: CDR1 KGHDR, CDR2 SFDVKD. Trimming removed 9 bases from V and 0 bases from J, with 14 bases in between. The CDR3 length is 15 residues. V gene TRBV24-1 combines with J gene TRBJ2-1; TRBD2 is a possible D gene (6 bases). This receptor was obtained from a human donor with active COVID-19. The donor label of this sample is uncertain. Material for sequencing was peripheral blood. The CDR3 sequence is CATGEAGSSYNEQFF. CDR3 nucleotides: TGTGCCACCGGCGAGGCGGGGAGCTCCTACAATGAGCAGTTCTTC.